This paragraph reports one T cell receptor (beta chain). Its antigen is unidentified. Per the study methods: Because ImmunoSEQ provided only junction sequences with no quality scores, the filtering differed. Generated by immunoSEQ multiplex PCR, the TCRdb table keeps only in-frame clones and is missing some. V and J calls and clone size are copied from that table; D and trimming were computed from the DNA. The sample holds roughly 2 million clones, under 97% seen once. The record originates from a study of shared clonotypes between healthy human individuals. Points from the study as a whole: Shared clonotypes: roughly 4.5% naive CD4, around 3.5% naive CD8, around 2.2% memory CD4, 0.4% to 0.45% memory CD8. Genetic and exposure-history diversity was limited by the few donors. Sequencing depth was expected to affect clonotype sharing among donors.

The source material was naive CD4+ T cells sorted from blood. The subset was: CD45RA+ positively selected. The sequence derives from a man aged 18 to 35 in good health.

CDR3 region: CASRVRQGVTEAFF. In nucleotides, the CDR3 is TGTGCCAGCCGTGTCCGACAGGGGGTCACTGAAGCTTTCTTT. This chain connects TRBV6-5 to TRBJ1-1; TRBD1 aligns across 9 bases. This CDR3 spans 14 amino acids. Germline CDR1 reads MNHEY; CDR2 reads SVGAGI. V lost 8 bases, J lost 4 bases, and 8 bases stayed unmatched.